The present entry profiles one T cell receptor beta chain with its context. Its antigen is unknown. This CDR3 is built from 16 residues. Trimming took 4 bases from V and 2 from J; bases not matched to a gene: 3. CDR1 is MNHEY and CDR2 is SVGAGI in the germline V gene. This entry comes from a study of post-analysis software for immune sequencing data. Whole-study context: Courses of disease covered relapsing-remitting, secondary progressive and progressive-relapsing multiple sclerosis. Study-wide results and limits: Patients carried several TRBV segments more frequently than controls did, and TRBV5-6, TRBV5-1 and TRBV20-1 were among them. By F measure, strong co-clustering occurred among samples prepared in the same batch. The study found significantly lower normalized Chao1 diversity in multiple sclerosis patients than in controls.

Every TCR beta cDNA library bore unique molecular identifiers. T cells, roughly 0.85 to 10 million of them, yielded roughly 470,000 cDNA molecules. Each CDR3 protein is one row after TCRdb ran MiXCR on the PCR reads. This table has roughly 650,000 distinct CDR3 sequences, roughly three fifths appearing once. The receptor comes from a girl aged 2-10 years with multiple sclerosis. The chain is built from TRBV6-5 and TRBJ2-6; 9 bases fit TRBD1. Material for sequencing was blood. CDR3 sequence reads: CASSSQGAAGANVLTF. CDR3 in DNA: TGTGCCAGCAGTTCACAGGGGGCGGCTGGGGCCAACGTCCTGACTTTC.